This T cell receptor beta chain was profiled in a study of response to subunit inactivated influenza vaccine (dated by TCRdb to 2017 to 2018). Notes on the research overall: Deep quantitative T cell receptor repertoire profiling was used in the study to track responses to a trivalent subunit inactivated influenza vaccine.

The library was built by means of RT-PCR. The sequencer was an Illumina HiSeq 2500. TCRdb took the public reads, trimmed them with fastp at Q25, ran MiXCR for clone calling and kept in-frame beta chains. A single entry per CDR3 protein holds the most common genes and DNA from its merged rows. The sample table lists approximately 680,000 distinct CDR3 sequences, 15% to 19% of them with a count of one. The ten most abundant clones make up approximately 10% of the sample. This clonotype appeared a few times. The target of this receptor is not known. No much larger clone exists at a distance of one base, and base qualities are not known. General findings and caveats noted by the study authors: It was suggested by the authors that each seasonal influenza vaccination may recruit only a limited number of new T cells.

Taken from cysteine to phenylalanine, the CDR3 has 15 residues. Only the CDR3 DNA stays, 45 bases, in frame from base 1. CDR1 is given as ENHRY and CDR2 as SYGVKD, both from the germline V gene. V loses 10 bases at its end and J loses 0 bases; junction bases beyond the gene matches: 4. The TCR originated in a man in his forties or fifties who received an inactivated influenza vaccine. Donor details come from another sample of the same person, matched by shared clones. The chain uses TRBV10-3 and TRBJ2-2; the junction holds 11 bases that match TRBD2. This specimen was PBMCs from blood, taken about 13 days after vaccination. The nucleotide sequence is given as TGTGCCACCTCTAGCGGGGGGCCGAACACCGGGGAGCTGTTTTTT. Its translation reads: CATSSGGPNTGELFF.